This TCR beta chain comes out of a study of early T cells in non-severe SARS-CoV-2 infection. Background on the study: From unsorted whole blood, bulk RNA was sequenced, and the chains remained unpaired.

Each cDNA molecule carried a unique molecular identifier. TCRdb passed the 5' RACE reads through MiXCR, listing each CDR3 protein once. The sample holds some 80,000 distinct CDR3 sequences; about 13% are singletons and the top ten take about 1.5%. The germline V and J ends were trimmed by 7 bases and 0 bases, with 9 bases remaining between them. Per germline, CDR1 SGHNT and CDR2 YYREEE (reference sequence). This CDR3 has 13 amino acids. The sequence came from an adult who was a healthcare worker with PCR-confirmed SARS-CoV-2 infection or an uninfected control (not recorded which). The V call is TRBV5-4, the J call TRBJ2-3; D remains ambiguous. Sample: whole blood. Here the CDR3 DNA reads TGTGCCAGCGGGGATACTAGCACAGATACGCAGTATTTT. Protein: CASGDTSTDTQYF.